This entry describes one T cell receptor beta chain. Only a few counts were recorded for this clone. It has no known antigen specificity. The sample holds no much larger clone one base away, and base qualities are not on file. The High Capacity cDNA Reverse Transcription Kit was used to reverse transcribe all of the isolated RNA, meaning that expressed TCRB transcripts were what got sequenced. Deep immunoSEQ sequencing was performed on naive, central memory and regulatory T cell samples, with an average of roughly 3.3 million total reads per sample. Sorted cells were lysed in RLT buffer and RNA was extracted with DNase-treated RNeasy Micro or Mini kits, depending on cell number. To prevent cross-contamination, each cell subset was processed individually, whereas patient and healthy donor samples were processed jointly. The immunoSEQ multiplex PCR was used to amplify TCRB sequences from cDNA, yielding 87-bp fragments that span the CDR3 region. The amplicons were sequenced using the Illumina HiSeq platform. The paper's data handling went like this. Synthetic template baselines were used to correct PCR bias computationally, reads within Hamming distance 2 were collapsed together, and singletons that could not be merged were discarded. Reads were aligned to IMGT to assign V, D and J genes, CDR3 length, and insertions or deletions at six rearrangement sites. Within each subset, clonotype counts were normalized to the number of sorted cells before true diversity and Gini coefficients were calculated with the tcR R package. The overlap coefficient, calculated on TCRB nucleotide sequences, was used to quantify repertoire sharing. As a proxy for the pre-selection repertoire, out-of-frame TCRB sequences from naive cells were analyzed. TCRdb carries this immuneACCESS record with in-frame sequences only. Its versions omit some clonotypes, under half of them owing to an unresolved V gene in the studies checked, with the rest unexplained. The D gene and trimming were derived from the DNA, and the V and J assignments and clone size from that table. Recorded for this sample are fewer than 250,000 clones; 9.6% of them occurred a single time. The leading ten clones occupy 0.03% to 0.035% of the sample.

Each donor gave one peripheral blood draw, approximately 120 mL on average, collected into heparinised tubes. A BD FACSAria II was used to sort naive, central memory, regulatory and stem cell-like memory CD4+ T cells with a panel that included CD45RO, CCR7, CD25, CD127, CD95 and CD27. Purity was above 95% for every sorted population. PBMCs were isolated immediately by Lymphoprep density gradient centrifugation and stained directly without culture. So that batch effects would be minimized, each experiment stained and sorted samples in pairs, pairing one healthy donor with one patient. The data were obtained in a study of beta chain features in type 1 diabetes (dated by TCRdb to 2017 to 2018). Background for the entire study: Patients and healthy donors did not differ in mean age, gender distribution, total cell number or subset yield. A total of approximately 100 million sorted cells were examined across all samples, and the number of cells per subset was strongly correlated with RNA yield. The study compared TCRB repertoires of sorted circulating CD4+ T cell subsets between recently diagnosed type 1 diabetes patients and matched healthy donors. Regulatory and stem cell-like memory subsets were isolated from only 8 patients and 8 healthy donors, whereas naive and central memory subsets came from all 28 donors. Beyond this particular receptor, the publication reports: Type 1 diabetes patients showed a moderate but significant shortening of TCRB CDR3 length in all four CD4+ subsets. Because the HLA sub-analyses included only small numbers of individuals, any influence of HLA type on TCRB rearrangement was left unresolved. Patients with type 1 diabetes made fewer insertions and deleted more nucleotides at VDJ recombination sites, implying thymic rearrangement abnormalities. Because cDNA rather than genomic DNA was sequenced, highly expressing activated cells could have been over-represented, although no difference in activation and CD3 levels was found between groups. Naive, central memory and regulatory TCRB repertoires appeared to be more alike among patients than among healthy donors. Shorter templates might be favored by PCR, yet because patient and control samples were amplified and corrected together, any such skew would affect both groups equally.

The germline V and J ends show losses of 8 bases and 5 bases respectively, and no gene match explains 11 bases of the junction. Including the terminal cysteine and phenylalanine, the CDR3 comprises 15 residues. CDR3 DNA only is kept here, 45 bases in frame from base 1. CDR1 and CDR2 are drawn from the germline V gene (reference sequence): GTSNPN, SVGIG. The chain is assembled from TRBV30 and TRBJ2-2; TRBD1 fits 10 bases in the junction. This clonotype originated in a woman under 30 in good health. Specimen: naive CD4+ T cells from blood. The intended sense of this specimen's cell subset or site label: true naive CD4+ T cells. The DNA sequence is given as TGTGCCGGGCTAGGGGGGACAGGGGAAACCGGGGAGCTGTTTTTT. Its product reads: CAGLGGTGETGELFF.